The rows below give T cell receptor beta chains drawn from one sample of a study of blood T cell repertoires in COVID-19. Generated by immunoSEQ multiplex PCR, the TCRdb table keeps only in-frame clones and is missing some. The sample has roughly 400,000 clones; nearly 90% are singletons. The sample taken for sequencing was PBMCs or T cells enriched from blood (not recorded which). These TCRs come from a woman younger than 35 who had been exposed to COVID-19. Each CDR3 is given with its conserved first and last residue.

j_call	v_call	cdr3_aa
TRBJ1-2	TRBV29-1	CSVVDRQNGYTF
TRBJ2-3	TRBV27	CASSFLGQGTDTQYF
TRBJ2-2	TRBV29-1	CSVEDASGTGLTGELFF
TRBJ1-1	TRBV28	CASSLSPDREAFF
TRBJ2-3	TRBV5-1	CASSPQTTSGTYTQYF
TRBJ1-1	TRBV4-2	CASSQLTPTGWELNTEAFF
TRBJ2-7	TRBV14	CASSSRPGLYEQYF
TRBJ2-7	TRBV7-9	CASSSLSGTDTYEQYF
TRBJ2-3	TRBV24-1	CATSRAGGRKSTDTQYF
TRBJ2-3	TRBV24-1	CATSDLNARVGGTDTQYF
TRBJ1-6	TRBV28	CASSPNRALIYNSPLHF
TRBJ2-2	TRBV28	CASSSSGFLGELFF
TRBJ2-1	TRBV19	CASSMRYGSYNEQFF
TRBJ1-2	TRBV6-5	CASSYSPGNYGYTF
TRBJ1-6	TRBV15	CATSDRGGANSPLHF
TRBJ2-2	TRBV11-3	CASTTQGAGELFF
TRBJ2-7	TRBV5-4	CASSLDPSGTLYEQYF
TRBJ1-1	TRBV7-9	CASSLGRGPPVNTEAFF
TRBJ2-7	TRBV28	CASRWGAHAEQYF
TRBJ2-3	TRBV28	CASSPGLAGGDTQYF
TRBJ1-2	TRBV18	CASSLSGGGAGFYGYTF
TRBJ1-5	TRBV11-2	CASKETGESNQPQHF
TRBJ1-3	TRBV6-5	CASSSHSGNTIYF
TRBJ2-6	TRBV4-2	CASSQDQAAGGANVLTF
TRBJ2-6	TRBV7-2	CASSHTSSGANVLTF
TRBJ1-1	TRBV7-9	CASSQTETGQGVRAFF
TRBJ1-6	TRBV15	CATSRVPAASPLHF
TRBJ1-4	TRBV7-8	CASRTGPRREKLFF
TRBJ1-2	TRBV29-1	CSVAGQAGMGYTF
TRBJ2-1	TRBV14	CASSQDKSGSAHEQFF
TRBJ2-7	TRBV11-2	CASSPGTWSYEQYF
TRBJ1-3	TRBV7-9	CASSFGGDRGPSRGNTIYF
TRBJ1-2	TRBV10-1	CASSPTDRTVSGYTF
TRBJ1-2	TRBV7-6	CASSLAGDNYGYTF
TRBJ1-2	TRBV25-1	CASSTGSWGYTF